A single sample gave rise to the 6 T cell receptor beta chains below, sequenced in a study of a mutant IDH1 vaccine in newly diagnosed glioma (dated by TCRdb to about 2021). Preparation of the library involved the immunoSEQ multiplex PCR assay. TCRdb retrieved this table from immuneACCESS and kept in-frame rearrangements only. Not all clones are present; in checked studies, unresolved V genes account for under half, and no reason is known for the remainder. The sample contains about 54,000 clones, 70% to 90% of them found a single time. The ten largest make up approximately 19% of the sample. Per the publication, the time point label means: baseline, week 1 (first vaccination visit). The label giving this sample's treatment or condition can be read as: pre-vaccination baseline after standard-of-care therapy. Sequencing used PBMCs, obtained from a glioma patient treated with radiotherapy, temozolomide or both. All receptors derive from a man younger than 35 with glioma.

The gene calls are TRBV6-5 and TRBJ1-6, with 9 bases that match TRBD1. Per germline, CDR1 MNHEY and CDR2 SVGAGI. V lost 7 bases, J lost 8 bases, and 6 bases stayed unmatched. The CDR3 contains 14 residues. The CDR3: CASTRGTGYSPLHF. Here the CDR3 DNA reads TGTGCCAGCACTCGAGGGACAGGGTATTCACCCCTCCACTTT.

The chain carries TRBV7-2 and TRBJ1-5; 11 bases are shared with TRBD1. The CDR3 totals 14 residues. Germline trimming cut 5 bases from V and 6 bases from J; bases unmatched to any gene: 3. From germline, CDR1 is SGHTA and CDR2 FQGNSA. The CDR3 here is CASSTGTGGQPQHF. The CDR3 DNA sequence: TGTGCCAGCAGCACCGGGACAGGGGGTCAGCCCCAGCATTTT.

V gene TRBV6-7 combines with J gene TRBJ1-1, with TRBD1 as a possible D gene (5 bases). TRBV6-7 is designated an ORF whose function remains uncertain. This CDR3 contains 14 residues. Between the trimmed V and J ends, which lost 4 bases and 2 bases, there was a span of 11 bases. The CDR3 loop is CASSSGRINTEAFF. The CDR3 region has the DNA TGTGCCAGCAGTTCAGGGCGCATAAACACTGAAGCTTTCTTT.

This clone has only a few counts. V gene TRBV18 combines with J gene TRBJ1-1; D gene uncertain. The CDR3 runs to 13 residues. Trimming cost V 1 base and J 5 bases, with 8 bases left between them. Germline CDR1 and CDR2: KGHSH and LQKENI. CDR3 bases: TGTGCCAGCTCACCACTTCCGGAGACTGAAGCTTTCTTT. Its translation: CASSPLPETEAFF.

J is TRBJ2-7 and V is TRBV5-6, with D perhaps TRBD1 or TRBD2 (5 bases each). From germline, CDR1 is SGHDT and CDR2 YYEEEE. V lost 5 bases and J 2 bases, leaving 14 bases between the germline ends. There are 14 residues in the CDR3. CDR3 in amino acids: CASRIRGTAYEQYF. CDR3 in DNA: TGTGCCAGCAGGATAAGAGGGACGGCCTACGAGCAGTACTTC. Full variable domain (remainder filled in from reference TRBV5-6 and TRBJ2-7): DAGVTQSPTHLIKTRGQQVTLRCSPKSGHDTVSWYQQALGQGPQFIFQYYEEEERQRGNFPDRFSGHQFPNYSSELNVNALLLGDSALYLCASRIRGTAYEQYFGPGTRLTVT.

The chain recombines TRBV18 with TRBJ2-5; perhaps TRBD1 as D (5 bases). In germline, CDR1 is KGHSH, CDR2 LQKENI. The CDR3 extends over 14 amino acids. The V gene lost 3 bases and the J gene lost 2 bases, with 10 bases spanning the gap. For the CDR3, the DNA is TGTGCCAGCTCACCGAGCCAGGGTCAAGAGACCCAGTACTTC. Protein: CASSPSQGQETQYF.